The TCR beta chain described here comes from a study of OX40 agonist ivuxolimab in advanced cancers. At the level of the study: Those enrolled were approximately 87% male, with a mean age of approximately 60 years and ages from about 20 to 90.

The V and J ends lost 0 bases and 3 bases respectively, with 8 bases between them. The length of the CDR3 is 14 residues. The germline CDR1 and CDR2 sequences are SGHAT and FQNNGV. Only in-frame clones appear in the TCRdb table, and some are missing; sequencing was by immunoSEQ multiplex PCR. The data show nearly 85,000 clones, approximately 86% seen once. The source is an adult with an advanced solid tumor such as melanoma, head and neck, liver or kidney cancer. V usage is TRBV11-2 and J usage is TRBJ1-1; D is unresolved. Sample: CD4+ or CD8+ T cells sorted from blood, taken in a trial of the OX40 agonist ivuxolimab. CDR3 in amino acids: CASSLDRLDTEAFF. CDR3 bases: TGTGCCAGCAGCTTAGATCGTCTTGACACTGAAGCTTTCTTT.